The T cell receptor beta chain under discussion was sequenced for a study of T cells after yellow fever vaccination. The CDR3 loop spans 14 amino acids. CDR1 is WSHSY, CDR2 SAAADI, per germline. The germline V and J ends were trimmed by 3 bases and 0 bases, with 9 bases remaining between them. This clonotype was picked up many times. Its antigen is undetermined. Study results and limitations: Contaminants from the bulk population, in the form of abundant clonotypes, could be found in FACS-sorted repertoires.

In TCRdb, the 5' RACE reads were re-called with MiXCR into one record per CDR3 protein. The sample includes about 220,000 distinct CDR3 sequences, 6.5% to 7.5% seen only once; the top ten take 0.85% to 1.2%. V is TRBV10-2 and J is TRBJ2-7; D not certain. Material: CD4+ T cells sorted from PBMCs, obtained on the day of the yellow fever booster vaccination. The source is a man between 25 and 39 years old who received the YFV17D yellow fever vaccine. The CDR3 DNA sequence: TGCGCCAGCAGTGACAGCCCGAGCTCCTACGAGCAGTACTTC. It specifies CASSDSPSSYEQYF.